This record looks at one T cell receptor (beta chain) sequence and its context. Its antigen target is currently unknown. From each donor, an approximately 2.5 ml peripheral blood sample was drawn into PAXgene tubes and stored at -80 degrees C. Without T cell sorting, total RNA was isolated from whole blood using the PAXgene blood miRNA kit on an automated QIAcube. Peripheral blood from monozygotic twin pairs, either concordant or discordant for inflammatory bowel disease, underwent deep TCRalpha and TCRbeta repertoire profiling that used unique molecular barcoding. Smoking habits were recorded for all twin pairs, with individuals classified as current, former or never smokers. The data are from a study of monozygotic twins with inflammatory bowel disease (dated by TCRdb to about 2019). With respect to the entire study: The complete study included 28 monozygotic twin pairs: 19 IBD-discordant Danish pairs and nine German pairs, of which four were IBD-concordant and five were IBD-discordant. The search for disease-associated traits relied mainly on comparing, within discordant pairs, IBD patients with their genetically identical healthy co-twins. Each individual had, on average, about 151 000 unique TCRalpha sequences and 181 000 unique TCRbeta sequences available for analysis. The research as a whole found: The analysis was unable to tell apart different T cell subtypes. IBD patients had lower TCRbeta repertoire diversity, measured by the inverse Simpson index, than their healthy co-twins. IBD patients shared fewer clonotypes with other individuals than healthy twins did, most markedly in patients showing signs of disease activity. Repertoire similarity did not differ between concordant and discordant twins, which could be due to limited statistical power. No single strong signal or clonotype linked to IBD turned up in the results, so the idea that one exists was not supported. Because patients were on differing immunosuppressive treatments, the repertoires may have picked up extra background noise and inter-individual variability.

The germline V gene (reference sequence) gives CDR1 as LGHDT and CDR2 as YNNKEL. From its cysteine to its phenylalanine, the CDR3 spans 15 amino acids. No DNA accompanies this entry. The library was built by means of 5' RACE. Each TCR library was prepared from about 3.5 ug of total RNA. For each sample, cDNA synthesis with SMARTScribe reverse transcriptase was split into eight separate reactions. During cDNA synthesis, template switching introduced unique molecular identifiers that contained a 6-nucleotide sample barcode. TCRalpha and TCRbeta cDNA was amplified in two nested PCRs of 16 and 9 cycles, and bead purification was carried out after each PCR. Before amplification, the cDNA was treated with uracil DNA-glycosylase and purified using the QIAquick PCR purification kit. The second PCR added Illumina TruSeq-compatible adapters along with sample-specific barcodes. TapeStation and Qubit were used to check library quality and concentration, and 5 ng of each library went into the pool. Sequencing of the pooled libraries was done on an Illumina HiSeq2500 single-index Rapid Run using custom sequencing primers and 2 x 100 bp reads. Per the original workflow: UMI-based consensus assembly with MiGEC version 1.2.6 was used to correct PCR and sequencing errors. MiXCR version 2.1.1 handled V(D)J alignment, clonotype assembly and CDR3 extraction. Normalisation of gene usage, clonotype sharing and MAIT/NKT TCR abundance was achieved by analysing the top 1000, 10 000 and 20 000 clonotypes per sample. Diversity was computed as the inverse Simpson index with the vegan R package after downsampling to 27 000 UMIs. Paired Mann-Whitney U tests were applied to discordant twin pairs, with Benjamini-Hochberg correction for multiple testing. The reads, reprocessed by TCRdb, yield one row per CDR3 protein sequence and no DNA. V and J calls and clone size were set by TCRdb, not the authors. This sample's clone table shows about 450,000 distinct CDR3 sequences. Clones ranked in the top ten supply about 2.6% of the sample.

The chain is encoded by TRBV3-1 joined to TRBJ2-7; the D call of TRBD2 rests on TCRdb alone, since no DNA is present to check it. The receptor was isolated from a human donor with ulcerative colitis or Crohn's disease, or a healthy co-twin of an affected twin (not recorded which). The sequenced sample was blood. The CDR3 protein sequence reads: CASSQDGSRGGEQYF.